These 19 T cell receptor beta chains came from one sample sequenced in a study of blood T cell repertoires in COVID-19 (dated by TCRdb to about 2020). The library relied on the immunoSEQ multiplex PCR assay. TCRdb retrieved this table from immuneACCESS and kept in-frame rearrangements only. Not all clones are present; in checked studies, unresolved V genes account for under half, and no reason is known for the remainder. The sample table shows 200,000 or so clones, and approximately 84% are seen once. Around 3% of the sample is taken by the ten largest. The material sequenced was peripheral blood. These receptors all stem from a man over 45 who had recovered from COVID-19.

The chain is built from TRBV6-6 and TRBJ2-5, with TRBD1 matching over 7 bases. Per germline, CDR1 MNHNY and CDR2 SVGAGI (reference sequence). V gave up 6 bases and J gave up 5 bases; unmatched junction bases: 3. The CDR3 loop spans 12 amino acids. The CDR3 region has the DNA TGTGCCAGCAGACAGGGGTTTGAGACCCAGTACTTC. Amino acid sequence: CASRQGFETQYF.

The CDR3: CASSLEGQGGEAFF. In DNA, the CDR3 is TGTGCCAGCTCACTAGAGGGACAGGGCGGTGAAGCTTTCTTT. The genes are TRBV18 and TRBJ1-1, with 9 bases lining up with TRBD1. The CDR3 contains 14 residues. The junction had 7 bases not matched to a gene; V was cut back by 4 bases and J by 7 bases. Germline V gene data show CDR1 as KGHSH and CDR2 as LQKENI.

The genes are TRBV15 and TRBJ1-4; 8 nucleotides align to TRBD1. The CDR3 loop spans 14 amino acids. V shed 5 bases, J shed 8 bases, and the junction held 7 bases outside the gene matches. Germline V gene lookup returns CDR1 LNHNV and CDR2 YYDKDF (reference sequence). Here the CDR3 reads CATSSGGTGEKLFF. In DNA, the CDR3 is TGTGCCACCAGCTCAGGGGGCACTGGGGAAAAACTGTTTTTT.

This clone was detected a few times. The gene calls are TRBV29-1 and TRBJ1-2; D may be TRBD1 (5 bases). Deletions cut 4 bases from V and 3 bases from J, with 15 bases between. Germline values: CDR1 SQVTM, CDR2 ANQGSEA. The CDR3 is 14 residues long. CDR3 coding DNA: TGCAGCGTTGGGCTCGGGGACTCTTACTATGGCTACACCTTC. It specifies CSVGLGDSYYGYTF. Based on the CDR3 plus reference TRBV29-1 and TRBJ1-2, the full variable domain is SAVISQKPSRDICQRGTSLTIQCQVDSQVTMMFWYRQQPGQSLTLIATANQGSEATYESGFVIDKFPISRPNLTFSTLTVSNMSPEDSSIYLCSVGLGDSYYGYTFGSGTRLTVV.

This chain joins TRBV11-2 and TRBJ2-3; 10 bases match TRBD2. Germline lookup yields CDR1 SGHAT and CDR2 FQNNGV. The CDR3 sequence is 17 residues long. Trimming at V came to 2 bases and at J to 4 bases, leaving 9 bases not matched to a gene. The CDR3, as DNA: TGTGCCAGCAGCTTATGGCCCCTAGCGGGAGCATCAGATACGCAGTATTTT. Encoded protein: CASSLWPLAGASDTQYF.

This sequence joins TRBV4-1 and TRBJ2-5; weak D call: TRBD2 (5 bases). V lost 3 bases, J lost 0 bases, and 11 bases lay in between. Germline V gene sequence: CDR1 MGHRA, CDR2 YSYEKL. The CDR3 length is 15 residues. The CDR3 is CASSQRYGDQETQYF. The CDR3 bases are TGCGCCAGCAGCCAGCGGTACGGGGACCAAGAGACCCAGTACTTC.

The chain has TRBV19 and TRBJ2-1; 12 positions match TRBD2. The V gene end was trimmed by 0 bases and the J gene end by 3 bases; junction bases not matched to a gene: 3. The germline V gene encodes CDR1 LNHDA and CDR2 SQIVND (reference sequence). CDR3 length: 17 amino acids. CDR3 residues: CASSIDGLAGIYNEQFF. CDR3 coding DNA: TGTGCCAGTAGTATAGATGGACTAGCGGGAATCTACAATGAGCAGTTCTTC.

This clone has more than one count but fewer than ten. The V call is TRBV5-1, the J call TRBJ2-7; no clear D. The CDR3 has 14 amino acids. Per the germline V gene, CDR1 is SGHRS and CDR2 is YFSETQ. Trimming left V 4 bases short and J 4 bases short, with 15 bases between. The CDR3 DNA reads as TGCGCCAGCAGCGCAAACTCTTACCCATACGAGCAGTACTTC. This translates into CASSANSYPYEQYF.

A word on this clone: Other nucleotide sequences in the sample specify the same CDR3. The chain employs TRBV7-9 and TRBJ2-7; 12 nucleotides align to TRBD2. The CDR3 is made up of 15 amino acids. J lost 4 bases, V lost 0 bases, and 1 base had no gene match. From germline, CDR1 is SEHNR and CDR2 FQNEAQ (reference sequence). The CDR3 nucleotides read TGTGCCAGCAGCTTAGCCCTAGCGGGAGGGTACGAGCAGTACTTC. Amino acid sequence: CASSLALAGGYEQYF.

The CDR3 sequence is CASRRGLAPTGEQYF. In DNA form, the CDR3 reads TGTGCCAGCAGACGGGGACTAGCGCCAACGGGCGAGCAGTACTTC. The chain uses TRBV6-5 and TRBJ2-7; the match to TRBD2 covers 10 bases. Trimming removed 6 bases from V and 6 bases from J; junction bases left unmatched: 11. The germline gives CDR1 MNHEY, CDR2 SVGAGI. This CDR3 has 15 amino acids.

The V call is TRBV19, the J call TRBJ2-7, with 9 bases identical to TRBD2. V shed 5 bases and J 3 bases; nucleotides not matched to a gene: 5. CDR3 length: 14 residues. Germline-derived CDR1 and CDR2 are LNHDA and SQIVND (reference sequence). The chain's CDR3 is CASSPSGAYYEQYF. In nucleotides, the CDR3 is TGTGCCAGTAGTCCTAGCGGGGCCTACTACGAGCAGTACTTC.

This clone was counted once. This chain links TRBV28 with TRBJ2-3, with 12 nucleotides matching TRBD2. The V gene end was trimmed by 4 bases and the J gene end by 7 bases; junction bases not matched to a gene: 9. The CDR3 covers 16 residues. In germline, CDR1 is MDHEN, CDR2 SYDVKM. CDR3 nucleotides: TGTGCCAGCAGTTCTGCTAGCGGGAGGGCCCTAAATACGCAGTATTTT. It yields the protein CASSSASGRALNTQYF.

This sequence joins TRBV5-8 and TRBJ1-4; tentative D call: TRBD1 (5 bases). This CDR3 is 14 amino acids long. The germline V and J ends were trimmed by 4 bases and 8 bases, with 15 bases remaining between them. CDR1 SGHTS and CDR2 YDEGEE come from the germline V gene. CDR3 DNA: TGTGCCAGCAGCCCGGGGGAACCCCCCGAAAAACTGTTTTTT. Amino acid sequence: CASSPGEPPEKLFF.

V usage is TRBV2 and J usage is TRBJ2-3, with D perhaps matching TRBD2 (5 bases). Germline V gene data show CDR1 as SNHLY and CDR2 as FYNNEI. Trimming shortened V by 3 bases and J by 2 bases, and 15 bases separated the two germline ends. The CDR3 is made up of 16 amino acids. The CDR3 DNA reads as TGTGCCAGCAGTGATGACTATCGGCCAACCACAGATACGCAGTATTTT. Translated, it gives CASSDDYRPTTDTQYF.

CDR3 nucleotide sequence: TGTGCCTGGAGTTTCGACAGGGGGTTAGGAAACACCATATATTTT. This encodes CAWSFDRGLGNTIYF. The chain is built from TRBV30 and TRBJ1-3, with 9 bases identical to TRBD1. The germline CDR1 and CDR2 sequences are GTSNPN and SVGIG (reference sequence). This CDR3 comprises 15 residues. V lost 2 bases to trimming and J lost 4 bases; unmatched junction nucleotides: 6.

In this sample, this clone turned up once. The CDR3 DNA sequence: TGCGCCAGCAGCCCGCCGGGACTCGAGGACAATGAGCAGTTCTTC. Translating gives CASSPPGLEDNEQFF. The V call is TRBV4-1, the J call TRBJ2-1; tentative D call: TRBD2 (6 bases). Trimming left V 4 bases short and J 5 bases short, with 15 bases between. Germline V gene data show CDR1 as MGHRA and CDR2 as YSYEKL. This CDR3 has 15 residues.

This chain uses TRBV28 with TRBJ1-2; no firm D call. Germline-derived CDR1 and CDR2 are MDHEN and SYDVKM. V was shortened by 6 bases and J by 4 bases, with 15 bases between the two germline ends. The CDR3 totals 14 residues. The CDR3 DNA follows: TGTGCCAGCAGCCCCGATAATCCTACCTATGGCTACACCTTC. It translates to CASSPDNPTYGYTF.

V is TRBV5-1 and J is TRBJ2-1; the D gene is possibly TRBD1 (6 bases). Trimming removed 6 bases from V and 3 bases from J, with 16 bases in between. Germline lookup yields CDR1 SGHRS and CDR2 YFSETQ. The CDR3 has 15 amino acids. Here the CDR3 DNA reads TGCGCCAGCACCGCCGGGACACAAAGCTACAATGAGCAGTTCTTC. Its protein product is CASTAGTQSYNEQFF.

The chain carries TRBV5-1 and TRBJ2-1; maybe TRBD2 (5 bases). There are 15 residues in the CDR3. The germline V gene has CDR1 SGHRS and CDR2 YFSETQ. V lost 3 bases and J lost 2, with 12 bases in between. CDR3: CASSSDYQTYNEQFF. The DNA for the CDR3 is TGCGCCAGCAGCTCCGACTACCAAACCTACAATGAGCAGTTCTTC.